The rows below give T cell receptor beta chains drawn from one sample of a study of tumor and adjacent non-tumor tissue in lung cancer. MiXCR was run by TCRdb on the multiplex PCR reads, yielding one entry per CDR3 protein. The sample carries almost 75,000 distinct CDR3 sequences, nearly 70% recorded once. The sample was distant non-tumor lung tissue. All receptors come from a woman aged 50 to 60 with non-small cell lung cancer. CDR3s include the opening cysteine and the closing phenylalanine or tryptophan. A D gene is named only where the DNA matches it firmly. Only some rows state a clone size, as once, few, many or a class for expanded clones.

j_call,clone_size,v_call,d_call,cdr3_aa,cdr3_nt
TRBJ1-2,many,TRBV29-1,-,CSVRGLDGYTF,TGCAGCGTTAGGGGTTTAGATGGCTACACCTTC
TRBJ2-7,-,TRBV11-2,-,CASNTSDRSLYEQYF,TGTGCCAGCAACACCTCAGACAGGAGTCTGTACGAGCAGTACTTT
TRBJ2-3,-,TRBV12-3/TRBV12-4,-,CASSLTSGMTDTQYF,TGTGCCAGCAGTTTAACTAGTGGGATGACAGATACGCAGTATTTT
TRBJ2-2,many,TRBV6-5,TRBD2,CASGSGRNTGELFF,TGTGCCAGCGGTAGCGGGAGGAACACCGGGGAGCTGTTTTTT
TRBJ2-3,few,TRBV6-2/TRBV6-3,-,CASSCSKDTQYF,TGTGCCAGCAGTTGCTCCAAAGATACGCAGTACTTT
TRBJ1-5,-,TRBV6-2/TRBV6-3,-,CASSPGTGINQPHHF,TGTGCCAGCAGTCCCGGAACAGGGATCAATCAGCCCCATCATTTT
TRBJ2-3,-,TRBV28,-,CASSLGRGAADMQYF,TGTGCCAGCAGTTTGGGACGGGGGGCAGCAGATATGCAGTATTTT
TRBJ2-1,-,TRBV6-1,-,CASNSNYNEQFF,TGTGCTAGCAACTCCAATTACAATGAGCAGTTCTTC
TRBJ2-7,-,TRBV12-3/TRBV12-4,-,CASSPDRVYEQYF,TGTGCCAGCAGTCCCGATAGAGTCTACGAGCAGTACTTC
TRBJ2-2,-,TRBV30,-,CAWREIDNTGELFF,TGTGCCTGGAGGGAAATCGATAACACCGGGGAGCTGTTTTTT
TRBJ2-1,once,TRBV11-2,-,CPSSFNPGTIERLF,TGTCCCAGCAGCTTTAATCCGGGAACGATTGAACGGTTATTC
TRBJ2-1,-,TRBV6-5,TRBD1,CASSSTGQGSYNEQLF,TGTGCCAGTAGTTCCACGGGACAGGGGTCCTACAATGAGCAGTTATTC
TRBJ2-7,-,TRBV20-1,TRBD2,CSVHTSGPYEQHF,TGCAGTGTTCATACTAGCGGCCCCTACGAGCAGCACTTC
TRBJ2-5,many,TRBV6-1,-,CASRKETVGEF,TGTGCCAGCAGAAAGGAGACCGTGGGGGAGTTC
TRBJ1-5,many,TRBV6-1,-,CASRGNSDNQPQHF,TGTGCCAGCAGGGGTAACAGTGACAATCAGCCCCAGCATTTT
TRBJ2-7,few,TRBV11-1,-,CASSYEIATDYEHYF,TGTGCTAGCAGCTACGAAATAGCGACAGACTACGAGCACTACTTC
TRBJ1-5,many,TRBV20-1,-,CSARDWAVGQYSNQPQHF,TGCAGTGCTAGAGATTGGGCAGTCGGACAATATAGCAATCAGCCCCAGCATTTT
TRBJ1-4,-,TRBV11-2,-,CAGSLSEKLFF,TGTGCCGGCAGCTTATCTGAAAAACTGTTTTTT
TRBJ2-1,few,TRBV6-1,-,CASSGSPDSSNEQFF,TGTGCCAGCAGTGGATCCCCGGATAGTTCCAATGAGCAGTTCTTC
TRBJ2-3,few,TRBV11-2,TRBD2,CASSPMGLAWSTDTQYF,TGTGCCAGCAGCCCGATGGGACTAGCGTGGAGCACAGATACGCAGTATTTT
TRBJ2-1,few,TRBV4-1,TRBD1,CASSQGQGAHEQFF,TGCGCCAGCAGCCAGGGACAGGGGGCGCATGAGCAATTCTTC
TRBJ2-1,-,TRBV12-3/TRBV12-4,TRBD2,CASRNRLAGIVAFF,TGTGCAAGCAGAAACAGACTAGCGGGGATCGTCGCATTCTTT
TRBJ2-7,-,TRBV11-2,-,CASSLAVCLYEQYF,TGTGCCAGCAGCCTGGCGGTCTGTCTCTACGAGCAGTATTTC
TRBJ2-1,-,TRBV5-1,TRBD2,CASSSGGGHSYNEQFF,TGCGCCAGCAGCAGCGGGGGAGGGCACAGCTACAATGAGCAGTTCTTC